The 20 T cell receptor beta chains below come from one sample, sequenced in a study of T cells in Graves' hyperthyroidism and ophthalmopathy. Amplified TCR beta CDR3 regions came from RNA transcripts. HTBI primers were employed in a first-round RT-PCR of the TCR CDR3. TCRdb itself ran the multiplex PCR reads through MiXCR, one entry per CDR3 protein. The sample has about 620,000 distinct CDR3 sequences; around 15% are singletons. Sequencing input: blood. Source of these receptors: a woman aged 25 to 45 with Graves' hyperthyroidism.

This clonotype appeared a few times. This chain uses TRBV29-1 with TRBJ2-2, with 7 nucleotides matching TRBD2. Looked up from germline, CDR1 is SQVTM and CDR2 is ANQGSEA. J lost 4 bases, V lost 0 bases, and 5 bases had no gene match. The CDR3 totals 15 residues. CDR3 sequence reads: CSVEDSLAATGELFF. CDR3 DNA: TGCAGCGTTGAAGATTCGCTAGCGGCCACCGGGGAGCTGTTTTTT.

This clonotype was found a few times. The gene calls are TRBV28 and TRBJ2-1, with D possibly being TRBD1 or TRBD2 (5 bases each). This CDR3 region has 14 residues. CDR1 is MDHEN, CDR2 SYDVKM, per germline. In DNA, the CDR3 is TGTGCTGCGGTGGGGACCCCCTCCTACAATGAGCAGTTCTTC. Residues: CAAVGTPSYNEQFF.

Ten or more counts support this clonotype. In nucleotides, the CDR3 is TGTGCCAGCGGCCCCGCGGCGACTGAAGCTTTCTTT. Protein: CASGPAATEAFF. The chain recombines TRBV11-2 with TRBJ1-1; no reliable D call. Per germline, CDR1 SGHAT and CDR2 FQNNGV. Trimming removed 8 bases at V and 5 bases at J, with 12 bases between. This CDR3 is built from 12 residues.

This chain links TRBV10-2 with TRBJ2-5; 9 positions match TRBD2. After removal of 4 bases from V and 1 base from J, the junction contained 7 bases not matched to a gene. Per germline, CDR1 WSHSY and CDR2 SAAADI. This CDR3 spans 16 amino acids. CDR3 amino acids: CASSAQLAGPQETQYF. The CDR3 bases are TGCGCCAGCAGTGCGCAACTAGCGGGCCCCCAAGAGACCCAGTACTTC.

This clonotype was seen repeatedly, ten times or more. This chain links TRBV15 with TRBJ1-1; TRBD1 agrees at 8 bases. CDR1 is LNHNV and CDR2 is YYDKDF in the germline V gene (reference sequence). The CDR3 runs 16 residues. J lost 4 bases, V lost 5 bases, and 12 bases had no gene match. This chain's CDR3 is CATSPLQTGVGTEAFF. CDR3 nucleotides: TGTGCCACCAGCCCACTCCAGACAGGGGTTGGCACTGAAGCTTTCTTT.

In its sample, this clonotype was seen many times. This chain uses TRBV5-1 with TRBJ1-1; D remains ambiguous. The ends were cut back, 4 bases at V and 5 bases at J, with 15 bases in the middle. The V gene's germline CDR1 is SGHRS and CDR2 YFSETQ. The length of the CDR3 is 14 residues. CDR3 DNA: TGCGCCAGCAGCCGGGTCGGGGAGCAGACTGAAGCTTTCTTT. This gives the protein CASSRVGEQTEAFF.

In the case of this clonotype: The junction departs from the called germline gene at one end, perhaps through a read error. The rearrangement joins TRBV7-2 to TRBJ1-1; D is perhaps TRBD1 (6 bases). Germline V CDR1 and CDR2: SGHTA, FQGNSA. The length of the CDR3 is 15 residues. Written as DNA, the CDR3 is TGTGCCAGCAGCCTACAGGGTCGAATGAACGCTGAAGCTTTCTTT. Amino acids: CASSLQGRMNAEAFF.

On this clonotype itself: A junction end diverges from the germline sequence, so it may reflect a read error. The chain couples TRBV15 to TRBJ1-4; the D gene is possibly TRBD1 (5 bases). This CDR3 contains 13 residues. Germline CDR1 LNHNV, CDR2 YYDKDF (reference sequence). DNA for the CDR3: TGTGCCGCCAGTAGGGGACTAGGTGAAAAACTGTTTTTT. Translated: CAASRGLGEKLFF.

This clonotype was counted many times. The chain is built from TRBV2 and TRBJ1-1; D call uncertain. Germline loops: CDR1 SNHLY, CDR2 FYNNEI. V lost 10 bases, J lost 0 bases, and 18 bases lay in between. The length of the CDR3 is 15 residues. This CDR3 is CATILDVIMNTEAFF. The CDR3 DNA reads TGTGCCACCATCTTAGACGTAATTATGAACACTGAAGCTTTCTTT.

Ten or more counts support this clonotype. The chain joins TRBV20-1 to TRBJ2-7; tentative D call: TRBD1 (6 bases). Germline lookup yields CDR1 DFQATT and CDR2 SNEGSKA (reference sequence). V lost 3 bases to trimming and J lost 0 bases, with 18 bases between them. The CDR3 runs 16 residues. The CDR3 is CSAREITGKSSYEQYF. In nucleotides, the CDR3 is TGCAGTGCTAGGGAAATCACAGGGAAGAGCTCCTACGAGCAGTACTTC.

The genes are TRBV28 and TRBJ2-7; TRBD1 agrees at 10 bases. This CDR3 region has 16 residues. Germline V CDR1 and CDR2: MDHEN, SYDVKM. The V and J ends lost 2 bases and 5 bases, in that order; junction bases with no gene match: 9. The CDR3 bases are TGTGCCAGCAGTTTAGGGAGACAGGGGGCGATAAACGAGCAGTACTTC. Translation gives CASSLGRQGAINEQYF.

This clonotype was recorded a few times. The V call is TRBV7-8, the J call TRBJ1-5; no firm D call. This CDR3 has 14 residues. Germline-derived CDR1 and CDR2 are SGHVS and FQNEAQ. Trimming stripped 2 bases from V and 9 bases from J, with 14 bases between. The CDR3 bases are TGTGCCAGCAGCTTATATGCAGGCCTGGGGCCCCAGCATTTT. Translated, it gives CASSLYAGLGPQHF.

Only a few counts were recorded for this clonotype. In DNA, the CDR3 is TGCAGTGCTAGATGGGGGTTATACGAGCAGTACTTC. Translating it yields CSARWGLYEQYF. The J gene is TRBJ2-7, the V gene TRBV20-1; D is tentatively TRBD1 or TRBD2 (5 bases each). Germline CDR1 DFQATT, CDR2 SNEGSKA (reference sequence). V lost 2 bases to trimming and J lost 4 bases, with 9 bases between them. This CDR3 has 12 residues.

This chain connects TRBV18 to TRBJ2-1, with D possibly TRBD1 on 5 matching bases. The CDR3 is 14 amino acids. V was shortened by 6 bases and J by 0 bases, with 9 bases between the two germline ends. Germline V lookup: CDR1 KGHSH, CDR2 LQKENI. The CDR3 is CASSSQVSYNEQFF. CDR3 in DNA: TGTGCCAGCTCGTCACAGGTCTCCTACAATGAGCAGTTCTTC. Together with reference TRBV18 and TRBJ2-1, the CDR3 gives the full variable domain: NAGVMQNPRHLVRRRGQEARLRCSPMKGHSHVYWYRQLPEEGLKFMVYLQKENIIDESGMPKERFSAEFPKEGPSILRIQQVVRGDSAAYFCASSSQVSYNEQFFGPGTRLTVL.

In the case of this clonotype: A much bigger clone sits one base away, suggesting this may be a read error. The V gene is TRBV27, the J gene TRBJ2-5, with 14 bases identical to TRBD2. The J segment lost 7 bases and the V segment lost 4 bases, leaving 8 bases of the junction unmatched. Germline CDR1 is MNHEY and CDR2 is SMNVEV (reference sequence). This CDR3 is built from 16 residues. The CDR3 loop is CASSSRLAGGKGTQYF. The CDR3 DNA reads TGTGCCAGCAGTTCAAGACTAGCGGGAGGGAAGGGGACCCAGTACTTC.

The chain couples TRBV28 to TRBJ1-6; TRBD1 aligns across 8 bases. V dropped 3 bases and J dropped 10; count of bases not matched to a gene: 8. There are 15 residues in the CDR3. Germline CDR1 and CDR2: MDHEN and SYDVKM. The CDR3 here is CASSFQAGGGSPLHF. For the CDR3, the DNA is TGTGCCAGCAGTTTCCAGGCAGGGGGCGGCTCACCCCTCCACTTT.

This clonotype was seen repeatedly, ten times or more. The chain uses TRBV2 and TRBJ2-7; 12 bases match TRBD2. Germline V gene lookup returns CDR1 SNHLY and CDR2 FYNNEI. The J segment lost 2 bases and the V segment lost 6 bases, leaving 2 bases of the junction unmatched. The CDR3 is 14 amino acids. CDR3 coding DNA: TGTGCCAGCAGGGCTAGCGGGAGGGCCTACGAGCAGTACTTC. Translated: CASRASGRAYEQYF.

This clonotype was counted at least ten times. This sequence joins TRBV24-1 and TRBJ2-2; tentatively, D is TRBD1 or TRBD2 (5 bases each). The CDR3 has 17 residues. Trimming shortened V by 3 bases and J by 1 base, and 14 bases separated the two germline ends. Germline loops: CDR1 KGHDR, CDR2 SFDVKD. CDR3 in DNA: TGTGCCACCAGTGATCATCCGGGAAGGGGGAACACCGGGGAGCTGTTTTTT. Its protein product is CATSDHPGRGNTGELFF.

About this clonotype: This may arise from a read error, as a much more abundant clone is one base away. The chain recombines TRBV12-5 with TRBJ2-5, with TRBD2 matching 11 bases. The J call could be wrong; TRBJ2-1 is a better fit for the DNA end. CDR1 and CDR2 (germline): LGHNT, FRNRAP. This CDR3 is built from 18 residues. CDR3 bases: TGTGCTAGTGCCCTCGGGACTAGCGGAGGGGGATATGAAGAGACCCAGTTCTTC. Protein product: CASALGTSGGGYEETQFF.

This clonotype has ten or more counts. The gene calls are TRBV6-1 and TRBJ2-7, with 7 bases matching TRBD1. V lost 1 base to trimming and J lost 0 bases; unmatched junction nucleotides: 3. Germline V CDR1 and CDR2: MNHNS, SASEGT. This CDR3 is 15 amino acids long. Here the CDR3 DNA reads TGTGCCAGCAGTGAAGGACAGGGCCTCTCCTACGAGCAGTACTTC. This gives the protein CASSEGQGLSYEQYF.